Here is one T cell receptor beta chain with its context. Antigen specificity is unknown. Noted time point: baseline, week 1 (first vaccination visit). Treatment defined: pre-vaccination baseline after standard-of-care therapy. New astrocytomas of WHO grade 3 or 4 that were IDH1-mutant and ATRX-lost were found in the donors. This record belongs to a study of a mutant IDH1 vaccine in newly diagnosed glioma. Overall study: Treated patients showed a male proportion of approximately 60%, a female proportion of around 40%, and a mean age of approximately 40 years.

Study-wide results and limits: Overall, approximately 93% of patients had vaccine-induced immune responses.

Produced via immunoSEQ multiplex PCR; TCRdb's table is partial and in-frame only. The data hold approximately 15,000 clones, with around 95% observed a single time. This CDR3 comprises 17 residues. This clonotype was obtained from a woman younger than 35 with glioma. Some clones in this sample may be carry-over from other donors' samples. The sample was peripheral blood mononuclear cells (PBMCs), taken from a glioma patient treated with radiotherapy, temozolomide or both. This sequence joins TRBV21-1 and TRBJ2-7; TRBD2 is the table's D call, not checked against the DNA. TRBV21-1 corresponds to a pseudogene. Here the CDR3 DNA reads TGTGCCAGCAGCAGACCCAGCCCGGGGGTGGTGCCAGACGAGCAGTACTTC. As protein: CASSRPSPGVVPDEQYF.